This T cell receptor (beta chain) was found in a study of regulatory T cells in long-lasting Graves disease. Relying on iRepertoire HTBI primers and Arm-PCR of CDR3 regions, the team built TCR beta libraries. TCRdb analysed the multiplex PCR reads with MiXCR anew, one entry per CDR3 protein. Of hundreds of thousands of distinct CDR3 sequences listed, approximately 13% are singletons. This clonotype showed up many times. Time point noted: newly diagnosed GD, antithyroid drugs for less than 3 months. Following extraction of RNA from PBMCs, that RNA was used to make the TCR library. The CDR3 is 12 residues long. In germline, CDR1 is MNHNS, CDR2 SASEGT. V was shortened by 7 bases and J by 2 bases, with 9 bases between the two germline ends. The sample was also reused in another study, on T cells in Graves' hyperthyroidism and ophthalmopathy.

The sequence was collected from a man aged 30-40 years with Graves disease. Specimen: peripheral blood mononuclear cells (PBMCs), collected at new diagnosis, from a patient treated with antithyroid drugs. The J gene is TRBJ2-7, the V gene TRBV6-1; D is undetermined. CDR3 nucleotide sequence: TGTGCCAGCAATGGGATGGCCTACGAGCAGTACTTC. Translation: CASNGMAYEQYF.